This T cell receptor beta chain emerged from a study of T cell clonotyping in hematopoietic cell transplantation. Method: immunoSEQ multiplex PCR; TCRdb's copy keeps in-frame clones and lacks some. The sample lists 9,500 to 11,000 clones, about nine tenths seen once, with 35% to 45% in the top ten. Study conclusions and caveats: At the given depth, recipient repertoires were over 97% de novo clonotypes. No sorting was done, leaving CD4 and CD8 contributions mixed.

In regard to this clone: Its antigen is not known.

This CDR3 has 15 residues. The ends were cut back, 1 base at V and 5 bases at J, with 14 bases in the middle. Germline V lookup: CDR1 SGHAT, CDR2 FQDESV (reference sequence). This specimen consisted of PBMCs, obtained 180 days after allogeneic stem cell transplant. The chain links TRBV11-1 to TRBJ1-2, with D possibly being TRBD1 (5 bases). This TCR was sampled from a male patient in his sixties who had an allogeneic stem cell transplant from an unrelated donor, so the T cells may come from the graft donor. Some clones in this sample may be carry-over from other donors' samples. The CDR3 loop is CASSLDARGRYGYTF. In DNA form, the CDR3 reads TGTGCCAGCAGCTTAGACGCCCGGGGGAGGTATGGCTACACCTTC.